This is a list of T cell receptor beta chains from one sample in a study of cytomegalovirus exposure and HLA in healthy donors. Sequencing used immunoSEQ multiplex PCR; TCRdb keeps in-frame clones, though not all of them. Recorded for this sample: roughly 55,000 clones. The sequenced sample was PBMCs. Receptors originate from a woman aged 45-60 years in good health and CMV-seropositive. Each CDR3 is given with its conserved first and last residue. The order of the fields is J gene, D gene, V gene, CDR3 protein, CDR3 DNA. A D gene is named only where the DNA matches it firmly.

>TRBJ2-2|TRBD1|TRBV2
CASRPPGQGATGELFF
TGTGCCAGCAGGCCCCCGGGACAGGGGGCCACCGGGGAGCTGTTTTTT
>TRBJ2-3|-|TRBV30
CAWSVGGAGTDTQYF
TGTGCCTGGAGTGTGGGGGGGGCTGGAACAGATACGCAGTATTTT
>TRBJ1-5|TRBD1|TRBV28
CASTKGTGGRAQHF
TGTGCCAGCACCAAGGGGACAGGTGGTAGGGCCCAGCATTTT
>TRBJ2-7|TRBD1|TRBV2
CASSVSGQGLGEQYF
TGTGCCAGCAGTGTTTCGGGACAGGGGTTGGGGGAGCAGTACTTC
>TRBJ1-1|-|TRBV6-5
CASSYSRTPGRAFF
TGTGCCAGCAGTTACTCAAGGACACCCGGAAGGGCTTTCTTT
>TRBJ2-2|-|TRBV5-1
CASSWGPTGELFF
TGCGCCAGCAGCTGGGGGCCCACCGGGGAGCTGTTTTTT
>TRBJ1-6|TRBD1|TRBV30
CAWRAAGQPYRSAPLHF
TGTGCCTGGAGGGCTGCGGGACAGCCGTATAGGTCTGCACCCCTCCACTTT
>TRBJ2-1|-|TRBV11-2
CASRSGTKEFF
TGTGCCAGCAGGTCCGGGACAAAGGAGTTCTTC
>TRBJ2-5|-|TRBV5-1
CASSLATGTNQETQYF
TGCGCCAGCAGCTTGGCTACGGGTACGAACCAAGAGACCCAGTACTTC
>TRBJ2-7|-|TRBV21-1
CASSKAVLGYEQYF
TGTGCCAGCAGCAAAGCGGTTCTAGGCTACGAGCAGTACTTC
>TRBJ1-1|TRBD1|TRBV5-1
CASSPGQGGTEAFF
TGCGCCAGCAGCCCGGGACAGGGCGGCACTGAAGCTTTCTTT
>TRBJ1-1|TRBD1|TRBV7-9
CASSATGGRTEAFF
TGTGCCAGCAGCGCGACAGGGGGCCGCACTGAAGCTTTCTTT
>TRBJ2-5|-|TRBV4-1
CASSQAPPGNQETQYF
TGCGCCAGCAGCCAAGCTCCCCCGGGAAACCAAGAGACCCAGTACTTC
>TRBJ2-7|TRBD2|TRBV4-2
CASSQGELAGEYEQYF
TGTGCCAGCAGCCAAGGAGAGCTAGCGGGAGAGTACGAGCAGTACTTC
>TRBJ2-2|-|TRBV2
CASKNVQVNTGELFF
TGTGCCAGCAAAAACGTCCAGGTGAACACCGGGGAGCTGTTTTTT
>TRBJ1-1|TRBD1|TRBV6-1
CASSARDRGNRNTEAFF
TGTGCCAGCAGTGCCCGGGACAGGGGAAATAGGAACACTGAAGCTTTCTTT
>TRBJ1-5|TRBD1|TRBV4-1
CVSSQEARQGGIKQPQHF
TGCGTCTCCAGCCAAGAAGCGCGACAGGGGGGAATCAAACAGCCCCAGCATTTT
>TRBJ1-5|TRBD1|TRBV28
CASSSRPGQASNQPQHF
TGTGCCAGCAGTTCACGGCCGGGACAGGCGTCCAATCAGCCCCAGCATTTT
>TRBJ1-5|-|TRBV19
CASSIPVPGPQHF
TGTGCCAGTAGTATCCCCGTACCGGGGCCCCAGCATTTT
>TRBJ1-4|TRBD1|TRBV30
CAWSRTGDELFF
TGTGCCTGGAGCCGGACAGGGGACGAACTGTTTTTT
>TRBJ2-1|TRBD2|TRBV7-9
CASSLSRTSGVWNEQFF
TGTGCCAGCAGCTTATCCCGGACTAGCGGGGTGTGGAATGAGCAGTTCTTC
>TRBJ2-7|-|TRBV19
CASSMDNPPYEQYF
TGTGCCAGTAGTATGGACAACCCCCCTTACGAGCAGTACTTC
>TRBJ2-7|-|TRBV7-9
CASSLAQTVAYEQYF
TGTGCCAGCAGCTTAGCGCAGACAGTGGCCTACGAGCAGTACTTC
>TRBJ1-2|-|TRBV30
CAHGREAYGYTF
TGTGCCCACGGCAGGGAAGCTTATGGCTACACCTTC
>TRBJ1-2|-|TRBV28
CASSLFAGGGYTF
TGTGCCAGCAGTTTGTTCGCGGGGGGAGGCTACACCTTC
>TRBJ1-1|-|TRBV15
CATSRDLLSNTEAFF
TGTGCCACCAGCAGAGATTTATTGTCGAACACTGAAGCTTTCTTT
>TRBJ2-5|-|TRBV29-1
CSVDGGRGWETQYF
TGCAGCGTTGACGGTGGCAGGGGTTGGGAGACCCAGTACTTC
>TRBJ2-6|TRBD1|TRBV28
CASSLGTGAGANVLTF
TGTGCCAGCAGTCTTGGTACAGGGGCTGGGGCCAACGTCCTGACTTTC
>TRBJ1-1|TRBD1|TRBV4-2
CASSQVKGQGAEAFF
TGTGCCAGCAGCCAAGTCAAGGGACAGGGGGCTGAAGCTTTCTTT
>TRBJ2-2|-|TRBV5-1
CASSFGGELFF
TGCGCCAGCAGCTTCGGCGGGGAGCTGTTTTTT
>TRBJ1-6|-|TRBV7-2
CASSLVAGRMSSPLHF
TGTGCCAGCAGCTTAGTCGCAGGGCGAATGAGTTCACCCCTCCACTTT
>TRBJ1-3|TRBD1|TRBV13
CASSAGTATGNTIYF
TGTGCCAGCAGCGCCGGGACAGCTACCGGAAACACCATATATTTT
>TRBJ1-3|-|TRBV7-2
CASSLGPGSSGNTIYF
TGTGCCAGCAGCTTAGGGCCGGGGAGCTCTGGAAACACCATATATTTT
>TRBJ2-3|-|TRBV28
CASRLRDTQYF
TGTGCCAGCAGGCTGCGGGATACGCAGTATTTT
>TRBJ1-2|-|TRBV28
CASSPKPVGGYGYTF
TGTGCCAGCAGTCCAAAACCCGTAGGAGGCTATGGCTACACCTTC
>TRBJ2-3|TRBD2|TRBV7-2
CASSLLAGVADTQYF
TGTGCCAGCAGCTTACTCGCGGGAGTCGCTGATACGCAGTATTTT
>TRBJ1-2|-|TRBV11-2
CASSSRNAYGYTF
TGTGCCAGCAGCTCCAGGAACGCCTATGGCTACACCTTC
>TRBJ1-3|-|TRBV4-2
CASSQDHGTGNTIYF
TGTGCCAGCAGCCAAGATCACGGGACTGGAAACACCATATATTTT
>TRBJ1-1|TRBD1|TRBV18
CASSATGGVAEAFF
TGTGCCAGCTCAGCTACAGGGGGTGTCGCTGAAGCTTTCTTT
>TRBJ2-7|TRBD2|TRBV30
CAWSSGSPYEQYF
TGTGCCTGGAGTAGCGGGAGCCCCTACGAGCAGTACTTC
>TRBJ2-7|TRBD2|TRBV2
CASSGGQFRLAGGSYEQYF
TGTGCCAGCAGTGGAGGACAGTTCAGACTAGCGGGAGGCTCCTACGAGCAGTACTTC
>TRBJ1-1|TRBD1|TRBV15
CATSRDRGRVNTEAFF
TGTGCCACCAGCAGGGACAGGGGGCGCGTGAACACTGAAGCTTTCTTT
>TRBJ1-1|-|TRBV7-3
CASSRGGFDTEAFF
TGTGCCAGCAGCCGGGGGGGTTTTGACACTGAAGCTTTCTTT
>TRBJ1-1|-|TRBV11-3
CASSSGNMNTEAFF
TGTGCCAGCAGCTCCGGGAATATGAACACTGAAGCTTTCTTT
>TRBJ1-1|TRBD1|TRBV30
CAWSVGSATGEVNTEAFF
TGTGCCTGGAGTGTTGGGTCTGCAACAGGGGAGGTGAACACTGAAGCTTTCTTT
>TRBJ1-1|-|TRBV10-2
CASRGGNTEAFF
TGCGCCAGCCGGGGGGGGAACACTGAAGCTTTCTTT
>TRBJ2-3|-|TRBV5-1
CASSTGTAGDTQYF
TGCGCCAGCAGCACCGGGACCGCGGGGGATACGCAGTATTTT
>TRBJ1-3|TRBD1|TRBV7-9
CASSFTGGRNTIYF
TGTGCCAGCAGCTTCACAGGGGGCAGAAACACCATATATTTT
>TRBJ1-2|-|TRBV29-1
CSVDPTGRAGGYTF
TGCAGCGTTGACCCCACAGGCAGAGCGGGCGGCTACACCTTC
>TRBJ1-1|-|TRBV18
CASSPPGWSGTEAFF
TGTGCCAGCTCACCCCCAGGGTGGTCAGGCACTGAAGCTTTCTTT
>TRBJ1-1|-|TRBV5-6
CASSSPNMNTEAFF
TGTGCCAGCAGCTCGCCGAACATGAACACTGAAGCTTTCTTT
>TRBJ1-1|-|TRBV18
CASSLEGDTEAFF
TGTGCCAGCTCGTTAGAGGGGGACACTGAAGCTTTCTTT
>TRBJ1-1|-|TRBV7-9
CASSPLGGTTEAFF
TGTGCCAGCAGCCCCCTCGGGGGAACTACTGAAGCTTTCTTT
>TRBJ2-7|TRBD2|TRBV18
CASSPPGGRYEQYF
TGTGCCAGCTCACCCCCCGGGGGGAGGTACGAGCAGTACTTC
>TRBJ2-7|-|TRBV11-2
CASSLAVSYEQYF
TGTGCCAGCAGCTTGGCTGTCTCCTACGAGCAGTACTTC
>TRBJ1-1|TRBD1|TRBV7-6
CASSLKPGQVNTEAFF
TGTGCCAGCAGCTTAAAACCGGGACAGGTGAACACTGAAGCTTTCTTT
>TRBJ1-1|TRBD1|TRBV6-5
CASSDSGTGTTEAFF
TGTGCCAGCAGTGACTCCGGGACAGGGACCACTGAAGCTTTCTTT
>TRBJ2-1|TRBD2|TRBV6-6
CAIAASGSYNEQFF
TGTGCCATAGCGGCTAGCGGTTCCTACAATGAGCAGTTCTTC